The 21 T cell receptor beta chains presented below share a single source sample, sequenced in a study of cytomegalovirus exposure and HLA in healthy donors. The method was immunoSEQ multiplex PCR; TCRdb's version includes in-frame clones alone and lacks a portion of them. The table shows under 200,000 clones, with 90% to 97% occurring only once. The sequencing sample was made of PBMCs. Receptors were obtained from a woman aged 18-29 years in good health and CMV-seronegative.

This chain uses TRBV7-8 with TRBJ1-5; unclear D gene. Germline-derived CDR1 and CDR2 are SGHVS and FQNEAQ. The CDR3 covers 15 residues. Trimming pared 1 base from V and 3 bases from J, leaving 10 bases between. The CDR3 DNA sequence: TGTGCCAGCAGCTTAGACGGGAGGTACAATCAGCCCCAGCATTTT. Protein product: CASSLDGRYNQPQHF.

This chain connects TRBV11-2 to TRBJ1-1; 8 positions agree with TRBD1. Trimming removed 3 bases from V and 0 bases from J; junction bases left unmatched: 6. The CDR3 runs 16 residues. Germline lookup yields CDR1 SGHAT and CDR2 FQNNGV. The CDR3 nucleotides are TGTGCCAGCAGCTTTTACAGGGGGTTGATGAACACTGAAGCTTTCTTT. Protein product: CASSFYRGLMNTEAFF.

This chain links TRBV2 with TRBJ2-5; TRBD1 is a possible D gene (6 bases). CDR3 length: 17 amino acids. Deletions cut 0 bases from V and 3 bases from J, with 17 bases between. CDR1 is SNHLY, CDR2 FYNNEI, per germline. CDR3 region: CASSEAIRFRGEETQYF. CDR3 DNA sequence: TGTGCCAGCAGTGAAGCCATTAGGTTCAGGGGTGAAGAGACCCAGTACTTC. The variable domain in full, with the rest retrieved from reference TRBV2 and TRBJ2-5, is EPEVTQTPSHQVTQMGQEVILRCVPISNHLYFYWYRQILGQKVEFLVSFYNNEISEKSEIFDDQFSVERPDGSNFTLKIRSTKLEDSAMYFCASSEAIRFRGEETQYFGPGTRLLVL.

The chain uses TRBV20-1 and TRBJ1-2; D remains unclear. The V gene's germline CDR1 is DFQATT and CDR2 SNEGSKA (reference sequence). The CDR3 spans 11 residues. V was shortened by 3 bases and J by 8 bases, with 10 bases between the two germline ends. CDR3 sequence reads: CSASGGSGYTF. CDR3 sequence (DNA): TGCAGTGCTAGCGGAGGGAGCGGCTACACCTTC.

The J gene is TRBJ2-5, the V gene TRBV4-1, with 9 nucleotides matching TRBD2. In germline, CDR1 is MGHRA, CDR2 YSYEKL. J lost 7 bases, V lost 2 bases, and 14 bases had no gene match. There are 17 residues in the CDR3. CDR3: CASSQILGGGGAGTQYF. The CDR3 DNA reads as TGCGCCAGCAGCCAAATTCTCGGCGGCGGGGGGGCAGGGACCCAGTACTTC.

This chain joins TRBV6-1 and TRBJ2-1; D is undetermined. Germline V gives CDR1 MNHNS, CDR2 SASEGT. The CDR3 has 14 amino acids. The V end was cut by 6 bases, the J end by 0 bases, with 9 bases between. The CDR3 protein is CASSVQSSYNEQFF. The CDR3 bases are TGTGCCAGCAGCGTACAGAGCTCCTACAATGAGCAGTTCTTC.

The chain combines TRBV6-4 with TRBJ2-5; a possible D gene is TRBD2 (5 bases). The CDR3 is 16 residues long. Germline CDR1 is MRHNA and CDR2 is SNTAGT. V lost 7 bases, J lost 2 bases, and 20 bases lay in between. CDR3 coding DNA: TGTGCCAGCATTTTCTCCCCGGCGACGGGACAAGAGACCCAGTACTTC. Protein: CASIFSPATGQETQYF.

This chain uses TRBV6-5 with TRBJ2-7, with TRBD1 identical over 8 bases. CDR3 length equals 14 residues. Trimming took 5 bases from V and 2 from J; bases not matched to a gene: 5. CDR1 is MNHEY, CDR2 SVGAGI, per germline. CDR3 residues: CASSGLDRAYEQYF. CDR3 nucleotide sequence: TGTGCCAGCAGTGGGTTGGACAGGGCCTACGAGCAGTACTTC.

For the CDR3, the DNA is TGTGCCACCAGCAGAGAACTACCTAACTCCTACGAGCAGTACTTC. It encodes CATSRELPNSYEQYF. The chain employs TRBV15 and TRBJ2-7; D gene unclear. The CDR3 has 15 amino acids. CDR1 LNHNV and CDR2 YYDKDF come from the germline V gene (reference sequence). V lost 0 bases to trimming and J lost 0 bases, with 9 bases between them.

The CDR3, as DNA: TGCGCCAGCAGCCAACAGGTGAATAGCAATCAGCCCCAGCATTTT. This sequence encodes CASSQQVNSNQPQHF. The gene calls are TRBV4-1 and TRBJ1-5; D not certain. The CDR3 covers 15 residues. CDR1 is MGHRA, CDR2 YSYEKL, per germline. With 2 bases removed from V and 0 bases from J, the gap between germline ends came to 8 bases.

V gene TRBV6-7 combines with J gene TRBJ1-2, with D perhaps matching TRBD1 (6 bases). TRBV6-7 is an ORF; its function is uncertain. Trimming removed 4 bases at V and 4 bases at J, with 19 bases between. This CDR3 spans 16 amino acids. The CDR3 spells CASSFPPGGRGYGYTF. CDR3 bases: TGTGCCAGCAGTTTCCCGCCGGGGGGGCGCGGCTATGGCTACACCTTC.

This rearrangement joins TRBV9 to TRBJ2-3; 7 bases are a match to TRBD2. The CDR3 contains 14 residues. The junction had 4 bases not matched to a gene; V was cut back by 1 base and J by 5 bases. The germline gives CDR1 SGDLS, CDR2 YYNGEE. Here the CDR3 DNA reads TGTGCCAGCAGCGTACGGGGGGAGGAAGATACGCAGTATTTT. Its translation is CASSVRGEEDTQYF.

The chain combines TRBV6-5 with TRBJ2-7, with 11 positions matching TRBD1. CDR3 size: 13 residues. V trimming: 4 bases; J trimming: 5 bases; junction bases outside the gene matches: 1. The germline gives CDR1 MNHEY, CDR2 SVGAGI. The CDR3 nucleotides read TGTGCCAGCAGTTCGGGACAGGGGGACGAGCAGTACTTC. Amino acids: CASSSGQGDEQYF.

The CDR3 DNA is TGTGCCAGCAGCATCGCAGGGGGCAGGAACACTGAAGCTTTCTTT. Residues: CASSIAGGRNTEAFF. This rearrangement joins TRBV5-4 to TRBJ1-1, with 8 bases identical to TRBD1. Trimming cost V 4 bases and J 1 base; bases outside gene matches: 6. Germline CDR1 is SGHNT and CDR2 is YYREEE (reference sequence). The CDR3 totals 15 residues.

CDR3 nucleotide sequence: TGTGCCAGCAGTGACGACATTAGGGGATGGGGCTACACCTTC. This sequence encodes CASSDDIRGWGYTF. V is TRBV6-5 and J is TRBJ1-2, with TRBD1 as a possible D gene (5 bases). V was trimmed by 5 bases and J by 8 bases, leaving 18 bases between them. Germline CDR1 is MNHEY and CDR2 is SVGAGI. CDR3 length: 14 residues.

This rearrangement joins TRBV15 to TRBJ2-5, with 8 bases lining up with TRBD1. The CDR3 spans 14 residues. With V trimmed by 5 bases and J by 5 bases, 7 bases remained unmatched. In germline, CDR1 is LNHNV, CDR2 YYDKDF (reference sequence). The CDR3 nucleotides read TGTGCCACCAGCCGACAGGGGTTTTTGGAGACCCAGTACTTC. This gives the protein CATSRQGFLETQYF.

The genes are TRBV27 and TRBJ1-2; no firm D call. CDR1 and CDR2 (germline): MNHEY, SMNVEV (reference sequence). V lost 3 bases and J 6 bases, leaving 11 bases between the germline ends. The CDR3 covers 13 residues. CDR3 protein: CASSFISGDGYTF. The CDR3 coding sequence is TGTGCCAGCAGTTTTATCTCCGGGGATGGCTACACCTTC.

This clone has only one observation. The chain links TRBV11-2 to TRBJ1-2; 7 bases match TRBD1. This CDR3 region has 13 residues. Germline V gene sequence: CDR1 SGHAT, CDR2 FQNNGV. J lost 6 bases, V lost 3 bases, and 4 bases had no gene match. The CDR3 reads CASSLDRINGYTF. CDR3 bases: TGTGCCAGCAGCTTGGACAGGATAAATGGCTACACCTTC.

For the CDR3, the DNA is TGTGCCAGCAGTGAGCAGGGGGCCCTTTACACAGATACGCAGTATTTT. Its translation is CASSEQGALYTDTQYF. V and J are TRBV25-1 and TRBJ2-3; 8 bases align to TRBD1. CDR3 length equals 16 residues. The V gene's germline CDR1 is MGHDK and CDR2 SYGVNS. V lost 3 bases and J lost 2; bases outside the gene matches: 7. The variable domain in full, completed from reference TRBV25-1 and TRBJ2-3, reads EADIYQTPRYLVIGTGKKITLECSQTMGHDKMYWYQQDPGMELHLIHYSYGVNSTEKGDLSSESTVSRIRTEHFPLTLESARPSHTSQYLCASSEQGALYTDTQYFGPGTRLTVL.

The V and J genes are TRBV5-6 and TRBJ2-7; 7 positions agree with TRBD1. V lost 1 base, J lost 7 bases, and 17 bases stayed unmatched. Germline-derived CDR1 and CDR2 are SGHDT and YYEEEE. The CDR3 is 17 amino acids. CDR3 loop: CASSLWGLQGSMWEQYF. In DNA, the CDR3 is TGTGCCAGCAGCTTGTGGGGTTTACAGGGGAGCATGTGGGAGCAGTACTTC.

The chain links TRBV5-1 to TRBJ1-2; 7 bases agree with TRBD1. This CDR3 has 12 residues. CDR1 is SGHRS and CDR2 is YFSETQ in the germline V gene. The V segment lost 5 bases and the J segment 6 bases; nucleotides outside the gene matches: 4. The CDR3 sequence: CASRRDSDGYTF. As DNA, the CDR3 is TGCGCCAGCAGGCGGGACAGCGATGGCTACACCTTC.